These 5 T cell receptor beta chains originate from one sample sequenced in a study of PD-1 blockade in classical Hodgkin lymphoma. The patients all showed relapse after autologous stem cell transplantation, while their brentuximab vedotin exposure varied. Sequenced by immunoSEQ multiplex PCR; TCRdb stores in-frame clones only, minus some. The sample carries roughly 15,000 clones, roughly 87% recorded once. Specimen: peripheral blood mononuclear cells (PBMCs), collected at baseline. The receptors shown here come from a human donor with classical Hodgkin lymphoma.

This clone was counted between two and nine times. Other DNA sequences in this sample translate to the same CDR3. This chain uses TRBV29-1 with TRBJ2-5; 9 bases are shared with TRBD1. V lost 7 bases and J lost 7; bases outside the gene matches: 10. From germline, CDR1 is SQVTM and CDR2 ANQGSEA. The CDR3 has 13 amino acids. The CDR3 nucleotides read TGCAGCGGGGAACAGGGGGCGGGCCGGACCCAGTACTTC. Translation gives CSGEQGAGRTQYF.

The rearrangement links TRBV7-3 to TRBJ2-1, with D perhaps TRBD1 (5 bases). Germline V gene sequence: CDR1 SGHTA, CDR2 FQGTGA. Trimming cost V 5 bases and J 9 bases, with 14 bases left between them. This CDR3 spans 13 amino acids. The CDR3, as DNA: TGTGCCAGCAGCGCTATAAGGGGATCTGAGCAGTTCTTC. As protein: CASSAIRGSEQFF.

The V gene is TRBV19, the J gene TRBJ2-7, with TRBD2 matching 9 bases. The CDR3 covers 15 residues. Germline loops: CDR1 LNHDA, CDR2 SQIVND (reference sequence). V lost 5 bases, J lost 5 bases, and 10 bases stayed unmatched. CDR3: CASSEKAGGGDEQYF. Written as DNA, the CDR3 is TGTGCCAGTAGTGAGAAAGCGGGAGGAGGCGACGAGCAGTACTTC.

This chain links TRBV9 with TRBJ2-1; 9 nucleotides agree with TRBD2. This CDR3 has 16 residues. J was trimmed by 3 bases and V by 3 bases; bases with no gene match: 7. Germline CDR1 reads SGDLS; CDR2 reads YYNGEE. In DNA, the CDR3 is TGTGCCAGCAGCGCAGGCGCGGGGGGGCTCTACAATGAGCAGTTCTTC. This sequence encodes CASSAGAGGLYNEQFF.

V usage is TRBV7-2 and J usage is TRBJ2-7, with 13 bases lining up with TRBD2. Germline V gives CDR1 SGHTA, CDR2 FQGNSA. V was clipped by 5 bases and J by 3 bases; unmatched bases: 4. The CDR3 is 15 residues long. The CDR3 DNA reads as TGTGCCAGCAGCCCGTGGACTAGCGGGAGCTACGAGCAGTACTTC. This encodes CASSPWTSGSYEQYF.